This record looks at one T cell receptor beta chain sequence and its context. These data come from a study of blood T cell repertoires in COVID-19. Across the study: Sites across the United States, Italy and Spain contributed samples from acute and convalescent COVID-19. Sample material is recorded as cDNA or gDNA derived from T cells, B-cell-depleted T cells, or PBMCs.

As originally analysed: Reference gene primers were amplified, and this amplification served to estimate nucleated cell counts. Profiling relied on immunoSEQ multiplex PCR, and the TCRdb table lists in-frame clones only, not all of them. V, J and clone size reflect that table, while D and trimming were determined from the DNA. The table includes a few hundred thousand clones, under 85% detected once. The CDR3 sequence is 15 residues long. The germline V gene encodes CDR1 SGHTA and CDR2 FQGNSA. The V gene end was trimmed by 0 bases and the J gene end by 8 bases; junction bases not matched to a gene: 3.

The chain combines TRBV7-2 with TRBJ2-1; 11 nucleotides match TRBD2. This TCR came from a human donor with COVID-19, enrolled during active disease. The donor label of this sample is uncertain. The sample taken for sequencing was peripheral blood. Written as DNA, the CDR3 is TGTGCCAGCAGCTTAGCGGGACTAGCGGCCTATGAGCAGTTCTTC. It codes for CASSLAGLAAYEQFF.